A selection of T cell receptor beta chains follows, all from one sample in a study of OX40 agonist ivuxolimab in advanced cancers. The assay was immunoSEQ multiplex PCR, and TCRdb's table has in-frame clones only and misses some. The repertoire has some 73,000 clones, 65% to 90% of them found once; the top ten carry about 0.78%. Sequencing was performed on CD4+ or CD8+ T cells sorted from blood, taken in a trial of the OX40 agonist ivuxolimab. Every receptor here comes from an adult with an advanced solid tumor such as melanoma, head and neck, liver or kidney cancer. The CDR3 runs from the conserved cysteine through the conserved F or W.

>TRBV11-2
CASSLRAEGTDTQYF
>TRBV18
CASSSGGVPLYEQYF
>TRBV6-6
CASSRGQETQYF
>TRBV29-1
CSVVPGQGARGTEAFF
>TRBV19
CASSIAVSSGANVLTF
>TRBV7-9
CASKGGDEAFF
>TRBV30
CAWSPGGDEQYF
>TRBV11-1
CASSLVGAGAETQYF
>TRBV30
CAWGLARETQYF
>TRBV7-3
CASSRQGDTEAFF
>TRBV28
CASSSGGEFQPQHF
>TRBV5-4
CASSLEGLKAFF
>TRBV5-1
CASTSVGRGADEQFF